This T cell receptor (beta chain) originates from a study of neurological immune-mediated disorders. Study in general: Within the group of some 34 multiple sclerosis patients, some 31 were relapsing-remitting, while 3 were secondary progressive.

This clonotype has at least ten counts. The germline V gene encodes CDR1 MNHEY and CDR2 SVGAGI. Trimming removed 6 bases from V and 7 bases from J, with 18 bases in between. This CDR3 comprises 14 residues. TCRdb re-derived calls from the 5' RACE reads in MiXCR, one entry per CDR3 protein. The sample includes 20,000 to 30,000 distinct CDR3 sequences, more than 2% of them seen just once. The chain carries TRBV6-5 and TRBJ1-2; possible D gene TRBD1, 5 bases. Sequencing input: PBMCs. This TCR was recovered from a woman aged 45-59 years with multiple sclerosis. The CDR3 DNA sequence: TGTGCCAGCAGGAACCGGCAGGTTAGGGGTGGCTACACCTTC. It is translated as CASRNRQVRGGYTF.